This T cell receptor (beta chain) was recorded in a study of blood T cells in healthy people across ages. Comment on this clonotype: Its target is unknown.

The CDR3 sequence is 13 residues long. Germline V gives CDR1 KGHDR, CDR2 SFDVKD. Trimming removed 3 bases from V and 5 bases from J, with 7 bases in between. Study outcomes and limitations: Per-million-T-cell TCR beta diversity fell roughly linearly with age.

Sample-barcoded 5' priming and a J-beta primer mix drove a second PCR of roughly 6 to 12 cycles. TCRdb reprocessed the 5' RACE reads with MiXCR, giving one entry per CDR3 protein. Counted here are around 2 million distinct CDR3 sequences, roughly two fifths occurring once; the ten biggest clones make up 23%. This rearrangement joins TRBV24-1 to TRBJ1-5; D remains unclear. This TCR derives from a human donor in good health. Input material: blood. CDR3 sequence reads: CATSDGQHQPQHF. The CDR3, as DNA: TGTGCCACCAGTGATGGCCAGCATCAGCCCCAGCATTTT.